These 30 T cell receptor beta chains originate from one sample sequenced in a study of Tregs in tolerant kidney transplant recipients. Related graft donors supplied nonmyeloablative bone marrow transplants, and mixed chimerism was transient. Sequenced by immunoSEQ multiplex PCR; TCRdb stores in-frame clones only, minus some. This sample lists about 14,000 clones; its ten largest clones have roughly 28%. This specimen consisted of CD8+ T cells from blood (PBMCs), obtained 6 months after the transplant. These TCRs come from a human patient who received a combined kidney and bone marrow transplant. T cells may partly derive from the graft donor.

Comment on this clone: The read stops 3 residues short of the end of the CDR3; the missing end is completed from the germline J gene. The chain employs TRBV14 and TRBJ2-7; the match to TRBD1 covers 8 bases. Per the germline V gene, CDR1 is SGHDN and CDR2 is FVKESK. Trimming at V came to 7 bases and at J to 2 bases, leaving 16 bases not matched to a gene. This CDR3 region has 17 residues. The CDR3 bases that were read are TGTGCCAGCACCATAGGGCAGGGGGCAACCCACGCCTACGAG. This gives the protein CASTIGQGATHAYE. In full, the CDR3 is CASTIGQGATHAYEQYF.

For this clone: Read sequence stops 3 residues before the CDR3 end, and the germline J gene provides the missing end. The rearrangement links TRBV5-6 to TRBJ2-7, with D possibly being TRBD1 (6 bases). This CDR3 spans 13 amino acids. In germline, CDR1 is SGHDT, CDR2 YYEEEE. Trimming took 2 bases from V and 3 from J, leaving 9 bases between them. CDR3 DNA (partial): TGTGCCAGCAGCTTTCCCAGGGGCTACGAG. Its protein product is CASSFPRGYE. The entire CDR3 reads CASSFPRGYEQYF.

On this clone: The read falls 3 residues short of the CDR3 end, and the missing part is taken from the germline J gene. The chain recombines TRBV5-1 with TRBJ2-7; a possible D gene is TRBD1 (6 bases). The CDR3 contains 15 residues. Trimming took off 2 bases at V and 3 bases at J, with 15 bases between the two ends. CDR1 is SGHRS, CDR2 YFSETQ, per germline. The covered CDR3 bases are TGCGCCAGCAGCTTATCCGGGACAAGTTACTACGAG. Its translation is CASSLSGTSYYE. The complete CDR3 sequence is CASSLSGTSYYEQYF.

With regard to this clone: Coverage ceases 3 residues before the CDR3 finishes, and the germline J gene fills in the end. The chain has TRBV19 and TRBJ1-4; maybe TRBD1 (5 bases). Germline CDR1 and CDR2: LNHDA and SQIVND (reference sequence). The CDR3 length is 14 residues. CDR3 amino acids: CASSSFSGANVLFF. The DNA read from the CDR3 is TGTGCCAGTAGCTCTTTCTCTGGGGCCAACGTA.

In regard to this clone: The read falls 3 residues short of the CDR3 end, and the missing part is taken from the germline J gene. The same CDR3 is also encoded by other DNA sequences in this sample. This chain joins TRBV19 and TRBJ2-7, with a possible D match to TRBD2 (5 bases). This CDR3 has 13 amino acids. Deletions cut 9 bases from V and 6 bases from J, with 18 bases between. Germline-derived CDR1 and CDR2 are LNHDA and SQIVND (reference sequence). The CDR3 region is CASSIPLGGEQYF. The CDR3 bases that were read are TGTGCCAGCAGCATCCCCCTAGGAGGCGAG.

On this clone itself: From the germline J gene comes the end of the CDR3, since the read stops 3 residues before it. The chain combines TRBV27 with TRBJ2-3; TRBD2 matches 10 bases. CDR1 and CDR2 from the germline V gene are MNHEY and SMNVEV (reference sequence). With V trimmed by 5 bases and J by 1 base, 6 bases remained unmatched. The CDR3 length is 16 residues. CDR3 sequence: CASSRTGTSGTDTQYF. CDR3 bases read: TGTGCCAGCAGTCGTACCGGGACTAGCGGCACAGATACG.

In the case of this clone: Read coverage stops 3 residues before the CDR3 terminus; the germline J gene supplies the remainder. The chain couples TRBV27 to TRBJ1-4; 7 bases map to TRBD1. The germline V gene has CDR1 MNHEY and CDR2 SMNVEV (reference sequence). The CDR3 has 13 amino acids. V shed 4 bases and J 8 bases; nucleotides not matched to a gene: 4. CDR3: CASSSGGPEKLFF. The sequenced part of the CDR3 DNA is TGTGCCAGCAGTTCAGGGGGACCCGAAAAA.

As for this clone: The CDR3 end falls 3 residues outside the read, so it is completed with the germline J gene. V gene TRBV7-8 combines with J gene TRBJ2-7, with D perhaps matching TRBD1 (5 bases). The CDR3 contains 14 residues. V was trimmed by 1 base and J by 3 bases, leaving 10 bases between them. Germline CDR1 SGHVS, CDR2 FQNEAQ. Incomplete CDR3 DNA: TGTGCCAGCAGCTTAGGGGCTACAGGCTACGAG. Its protein is CASSLGATGYE. The whole CDR3 sequence reads CASSLGATGYEQYF.

To note about this clone: From the germline J gene comes the end of the CDR3, since the read stops 3 residues before it. The gene calls are TRBV7-7 and TRBJ2-5; TRBD1 matches 8 bases. CDR3 size: 16 residues. V lost 4 bases and J lost 2; bases outside the gene matches: 9. Germline-derived CDR1 and CDR2 are SSHAT and FNYEAQ (reference sequence). The chain's CDR3 is CASSSGQGLEQETQYF. Partial CDR3 DNA: TGTGCCAGCAGCTCAGGACAGGGTCTGGAGCAAGAGACC.

CDR3 bases read: TGTGCCAGCAGTGAAAAGTTTTACGGTCAGGGGGCATTGAACACTGAA. Translation gives CASSEKFYGQGALNTE. The entire CDR3 is CASSEKFYGQGALNTEAFF. The rearrangement joins TRBV6-1 to TRBJ1-1; 8 bases are shared with TRBD1. The CDR3 end is not reached by the read, which stops 3 residues before it; the germline J gene fills it in. This CDR3 is built from 19 residues. Germline CDR1 reads MNHNS; CDR2 reads SASEGT. Unmatched junction bases numbered 14, after V lost 2 bases and J lost 0 bases.

Comment on this clone: The read halts 3 residues ahead of the CDR3 end, with the missing end drawn from the germline J gene. This sequence joins TRBV7-9 and TRBJ1-1; no clear D gene. The germline V gene encodes CDR1 SEHNR and CDR2 FQNEAQ (reference sequence). V dropped 6 bases and J dropped 7 bases, with 6 bases sitting between them. There are 10 residues in the CDR3. CDR3 DNA (partial): TGTGCCAGCAGTCGAGGTGAA. It specifies CASSRGE. The whole CDR3 protein is CASSRGEAFF.

As to this clone: The CDR3 goes on 3 residues after the read ends, and that part is filled in from the germline J gene. The J gene is TRBJ2-6, the V gene TRBV4-1, with TRBD1 identical over 7 bases. CDR3 length: 18 amino acids. V dropped 5 bases and J dropped 2; count of bases not matched to a gene: 12. Germline V gene lookup returns CDR1 MGHRA and CDR2 YSYEKL. The CDR3 region is CASSFRTGQGPGANVLTF. Partial CDR3 DNA: TGCGCCAGCAGCTTTCGGACAGGCCAAGGGCCTGGGGCCAACGTC.

As to this clone: Read data end 3 residues before the CDR3 end; the end is taken from the germline J gene. The rearrangement uses TRBV15 and TRBJ2-5; D possibly corresponds to TRBD2 (6 bases). V lost 0 bases and J 5 bases, leaving 13 bases between the germline ends. In germline, CDR1 is LNHNV, CDR2 YYDKDF (reference sequence). The CDR3 is 15 amino acids. CDR3 sequence reads: CATSRDGRLVETQYF. The part of the CDR3 DNA that was read is TGTGCCACCAGCAGAGATGGGAGACTAGTGGAGACC.

For this clone: Coverage ceases 3 residues before the CDR3 finishes, and the germline J gene fills in the end. The chain joins TRBV18 to TRBJ2-5, with 8 nucleotides matching TRBD1. Trimming took 4 bases from V and 5 from J; bases not matched to a gene: 6. Germline CDR1 KGHSH, CDR2 LQKENI. The CDR3 consists of 14 residues. The part of the CDR3 DNA that was read is TGTGCCAGCTCACGTCCGGGACAGGAGGAGACC. Translating gives CASSRPGQEET. The full-length CDR3 reads as CASSRPGQEETQYF.

In regard to this clone: The sequence runs out 3 residues before the end of the CDR3; the remainder is reconstructed from the germline J gene. The V gene is TRBV19, the J gene TRBJ2-3, with 10 bases fitting TRBD1. The V gene's germline CDR1 is LNHDA and CDR2 SQIVND (reference sequence). The CDR3 is 16 amino acids. The CDR3 DNA, read in part, is TGTGCCAGTAGTGCCCCGGGACAGGGGTTTAATCAGCCG. Its protein is CASSAPGQGFNQP. In full, the CDR3 is CASSAPGQGFNQPQYF.

Turning to this clone: The read ends 3 residues early relative to the CDR3; the germline J gene fills the gap. The chain couples TRBV5-3 to TRBJ1-5; TRBD1 is a possible D gene (6 bases). TRBV5-3 is an open reading frame, and its role is uncertain. V dropped 4 bases and J dropped 9 bases, with 11 bases sitting between them. This CDR3 spans 12 amino acids. The sequenced part of the CDR3 DNA is TGTGCCAGAAGCGGACAGCCATCGCCC. This gives the protein CARSGQPSP. From start to end, the CDR3 is CARSGQPSPQHF.

Remarks on this clone: The DNA ends 3 residues before the CDR3 does, and the rest of the CDR3 is filled in from the germline J gene. The chain links TRBV5-6 to TRBJ2-7, with TRBD2 matching over 9 bases. The CDR3 contains 13 residues. V gave up 3 bases and J gave up 4 bases; unmatched junction bases: 2. CDR1 SGHDT and CDR2 YYEEEE come from the germline V gene. The CDR3 sequence is CASSWAGGYEQYF. The covered CDR3 bases are TGTGCCAGCAGCTGGGCGGGGGGGTACGAG.

Comments on this clone: Read coverage stops 3 residues before the CDR3 terminus; the germline J gene supplies the remainder. J is TRBJ1-2 and V is TRBV7-7, with 7 bases fitting TRBD1. The CDR3 runs 15 residues. CDR1 is SSHAT and CDR2 is FNYEAQ in the germline V gene (reference sequence). The DNA read from the CDR3 is TGTGCCAGCAGCTTAGGTCAGGGGGAAGAGGACGAC. Amino acids: CASSLGQGEEDD. The full CDR3 is CASSLGQGEEDDYTF. The whole variable domain, remainder taken from reference TRBV7-7 and TRBJ1-2, is GAGVSQSPRYKVTKRGQDVTLRCDPISSHATLYWYQQALGQGPEFLTYFNYEAQPDKSGLPSDRFSAERPEGSISTLTIQRTEQRDSAMYRCASSLGQGEEDDYTFGSGTRLTVV.

Of note for this clone: The missing CDR3 end, 3 residues past where the read stops, is filled in from the germline J gene. The rearrangement links TRBV13 to TRBJ1-1; TRBD1 might be the D (6 bases). The CDR3 runs to 15 residues. Trimming left V 4 bases short and J 0 bases short, with 12 bases between. Germline V gives CDR1 PRHDT, CDR2 FYEKMQ (reference sequence). The CDR3 loop reads CASSSQGSLNTEAFF. The covered CDR3 bases are TGTGCCAGCAGCTCACAGGGCTCCTTGAACACTGAA.

Points on this clone: The read is 3 residues too short to cover the CDR3 end, so that end is filled in from the germline J gene. This chain connects TRBV19 to TRBJ2-7; D is possibly TRBD2 (7 bases). There are 14 residues in the CDR3. Trimming left V 6 bases short and J 4 bases short, with 16 bases between. Germline V CDR1 and CDR2: LNHDA, SQIVND (reference sequence). The covered CDR3 bases are TGTGCCAGTAGGGAACGGGGGGCAAGTTACGAG. Residues: CASRERGASYE. The whole CDR3 sequence reads CASRERGASYEQYF.

For this clone: Read sequence stops 3 residues before the CDR3 end, and the germline J gene provides the missing end. Other DNA variants within this sample encode the same CDR3. The chain links TRBV7-6 to TRBJ2-7, with 9 bases lining up with TRBD1. Germline lookup yields CDR1 SGHVS and CDR2 FNYEAQ. This CDR3 comprises 14 residues. With 3 bases clipped from V and 3 bases from J, the junction kept 3 bases outside the gene matches. CDR3 DNA (partial): TGTGCCAGCAGCTTGGCGGGACAGGGCTACGAG. This sequence encodes CASSLAGQGYE. The full-length CDR3 reads as CASSLAGQGYEQYF.

CDR3 amino acids: CASSSLASNTGELFF. Incomplete CDR3 DNA: TGTGCCAGCAGCTCACTAGCGTCGAACACCGGGGAG. The rearrangement joins TRBV5-5 to TRBJ2-2; TRBD2 aligns across 7 bases. Read sequence stops 3 residues before the CDR3 end, and the germline J gene provides the missing end. Germline CDR1 is SGHKS and CDR2 is YYEKEE (reference sequence). The CDR3 extends over 15 amino acids. V lost 3 bases to trimming and J lost 0 bases; unmatched junction nucleotides: 2.

Worth noting for this clone: The CDR3 goes on 3 residues after the read ends, and that part is filled in from the germline J gene. The rearrangement links TRBV6-4 to TRBJ2-7, with 7 bases identical to TRBD1. Trimming took 0 bases from V and 1 from J; bases not matched to a gene: 3. The CDR3 consists of 15 residues. CDR1 is MRHNA, CDR2 SNTAGT, per germline. The CDR3 spells CASSDSGTASYEQYF. The sequenced part of the CDR3 DNA is TGTGCCAGCAGTGACTCAGGGACAGCTTCCTACGAG.

A word on this clone: The read ends 3 residues early relative to the CDR3; the germline J gene fills the gap. This chain connects TRBV30 to TRBJ2-5; possibly TRBD2 for D (5 bases). This CDR3 comprises 11 residues. From germline, CDR1 is GTSNPN and CDR2 SVGIG (reference sequence). The sequenced CDR3 bases are TGTGCCTGGACTAGCTCGGGAACC. The encoded protein is CAWTSSGT. The whole CDR3 sequence reads CAWTSSGTQYF. Full variable domain (rest looked up from reference TRBV30 and TRBJ2-5): SQTIHQWPATLVQPVGSPLSLECTVEGTSNPNLYWYRQAAGRGLQLLFYSVGIGQISSEVPQNLSASRPQDRQFILSSKKLLLSDSGFYLCAWTSSGTQYFGPGTRLLVL.

Concerning this clone: The read finishes 3 residues shy of the CDR3 end, and the germline J gene is used to complete it. The V gene is TRBV7-9, the J gene TRBJ2-1; 8 bases are shared with TRBD1. Losses at the gene ends were 5 bases for V and 8 bases for J; bases not matched to a gene: 11. The CDR3 runs to 15 residues. The germline V gene has CDR1 SEHNR and CDR2 FQNEAQ (reference sequence). The CDR3 sequence is CASSPRDRPIDEQFF. The sequenced part of the CDR3 DNA is TGTGCCAGCAGCCCCCGGGACAGGCCAATCGATGAG. The full variable domain, its missing parts supplied by reference TRBV7-9 and TRBJ2-1, is DTGVSQNPRHKITKRGQNVTFRCDPISEHNRLYWYRQTLGQGPEFLTYFQNEAQLEKSRLLSDRFSAERPKGSFSTLEIQRTEQGDSAMYLCASSPRDRPIDEQFFGPGTRLTVL.

Notes on this clone: Read sequence stops 3 residues before the CDR3 end, and the germline J gene provides the missing end. V usage is TRBV7-9 and J usage is TRBJ1-2, with 9 bases fitting TRBD1. The V gene's germline CDR1 is SEHNR and CDR2 FQNEAQ (reference sequence). There are 14 residues in the CDR3. The CDR3 reads CASSPGTGIYDYTF. The sequenced part of the CDR3 DNA is TGTGCCAGCAGTCCCGGGACAGGGATCTACGAC.

A remark on this clone: With the read ending 3 residues before the CDR3 end, the germline J gene is used to fill in that end. The chain is built from TRBV19 and TRBJ2-7; 7 positions agree with TRBD2. The CDR3 covers 16 residues. The junction had 8 bases not matched to a gene; V was cut back by 1 base and J by 2 bases. The germline V gene has CDR1 LNHDA and CDR2 SQIVND (reference sequence). CDR3 region: CASSIGLAEIAYEQYF. The sequenced CDR3 bases are TGTGCCAGTAGTATAGGGCTAGCGGAGATCGCCTACGAG.

Remarks on this clone: From the germline J gene comes the end of the CDR3, since the read stops 3 residues before it. The V gene is TRBV13, the J gene TRBJ2-2, with unresolved D. V dropped 7 bases and J dropped 7 bases, with 10 bases sitting between them. The germline gives CDR1 PRHDT, CDR2 FYEKMQ (reference sequence). The CDR3 has 12 amino acids. The CDR3 reads CASTQAGGELFF. Incomplete CDR3 DNA: TGTGCCAGCACCCAGGCTGGCGGGGAG.

In regard to this clone: The DNA ends 3 residues before the CDR3 does, and the rest of the CDR3 is filled in from the germline J gene. The rearrangement links TRBV20-1 to TRBJ2-7; tentative D call: TRBD2 (6 bases). The V gene lost 0 bases and the J gene lost 4 bases, with 19 bases spanning the gap. The CDR3 contains 16 residues. Germline CDR1 DFQATT, CDR2 SNEGSKA (reference sequence). CDR3 in amino acids: CSARDRRAGPAYEQYF. CDR3 DNA, as far as it was read: TGCAGTGCTAGAGATCGGAGGGCGGGCCCCGCTTACGAG.

About this clone itself: The read gets to within 3 residues of the CDR3 end, and the germline J gene fills in the rest. The J gene is TRBJ2-3, the V gene TRBV19, with 12 bases fitting TRBD1. J was trimmed by 2 bases and V by 5 bases; bases with no gene match: 5. The CDR3 is made up of 16 amino acids. Germline loops: CDR1 LNHDA, CDR2 SQIVND (reference sequence). The CDR3 spells CASSPRDRGPTDTQYF. The sequenced CDR3 bases are TGTGCCAGTAGTCCGAGGGACAGGGGGCCCACAGATACG.